This T cell receptor (beta chain) was identified during a study of control samples from healthy donors and cancer patients (TCRdb year 2020). Libraries were made using the immunoSEQ multiplex PCR assay. TCRdb re-hosts the immuneACCESS table, in-frame sequences only. Its copies lack some clones; in the studies checked, an unresolved V gene accounts for under half of them, and the cause for the rest is not known. In all, the sample holds 160,000 or so clones, and about 94% of those were seen once. The ten largest account for 8.5% of the sample. Sequences SGHTA (CDR1) and FQGTGA (CDR2) are obtained from the germline V gene. The CDR3 goes from the cysteine to the phenylalanine over 16 residues. The entry retains the CDR3 DNA only, 48 bases that are in frame from base 1. V and J are trimmed by 2 bases and 1 base, and the gene matches miss 4 bases of the junction. This clone was found once. Its antigen target is currently unknown. No base quality information exists; no much larger clone differs at one position.

Specimen: blood. The chain employs TRBV7-3 and TRBJ2-2; a stretch of 7 junction bases matches TRBD2. This TCR was recovered from a woman in her thirties or forties in good health. The sequence in DNA is TGTGCCAGCAGCTTAGTTCTAGCGGTGAACACCGGGGAGCTGTTTTTT. The translation is CASSLVLAVNTGELFF.